The 22 T cell receptor beta chains below come from one sample, sequenced in a study of immune heterogeneity within non-small cell lung tumors. Multiplex PCR (32 V and 13 J primers) was used to amplify the TCR beta CDR3. TCRdb re-called the multiplex PCR reads through MiXCR, storing one row per CDR3 protein. The profile shows approximately 11,000 distinct CDR3 sequences, approximately 21% of them singletons. Bulk tumor genomic DNA, about 600 ng per sample, was the template. Spaced far apart, several biopsies were taken from each primary tumor during surgery. It was patients with untreated, newly diagnosed non-small cell lung cancer who underwent curative surgery. Sequenced material: lung tumor tissue. These receptor sequences come from a man aged 60 to 75 with non-small cell lung cancer.

This clonotype is deemed medium-sized. The chain is built from TRBV4-2 and TRBJ2-7, with D possibly matching TRBD2 (6 bases). The V gene lost 0 bases and the J gene lost 6 bases, with 9 bases spanning the gap. Germline CDR1 reads LGHNA; CDR2 reads YNFKEQ. CDR3 length equals 13 residues. The CDR3 DNA sequence: TGTGCCAGCAGCCAAGAGGGGGGTGGCGAGCAGTACTTC. Translation gives CASSQEGGGEQYF.

By frequency in the sample, this clonotype is medium-sized. The chain joins TRBV27 to TRBJ2-3; no firm D call. Germline lookup yields CDR1 MNHEY and CDR2 SMNVEV (reference sequence). The length of the CDR3 is 13 residues. V lost 5 bases to trimming and J lost 1 base, with 7 bases between them. The CDR3 here is CASSPLGTDTQYF. DNA for the CDR3: TGTGCCAGCAGTCCCCTCGGCACAGATACGCAGTATTTT.

The gene calls are TRBV29-1 and TRBJ2-3, with TRBD2 matching over 9 bases. Germline V gene data show CDR1 as SQVTM and CDR2 as ANQGSEA. The CDR3 sequence is 17 residues long. With 6 bases clipped from V and 4 bases from J, the junction kept 17 bases outside the gene matches. CDR3 nucleotides: TGCAGCGTGTTGAGGGGGGTGGGCGGGAGGGCCCCAGATACGCAGTATTTT. Protein sequence: CSVLRGVGGRAPDTQYF.

This rearrangement joins TRBV7-6 to TRBJ2-1, with D unresolved. The CDR3 extends over 15 amino acids. With 5 bases removed from V and 0 bases from J, the gap between germline ends came to 11 bases. Per germline, CDR1 SGHVS and CDR2 FNYEAQ. DNA for the CDR3: TGTGCCAGCAGCCATCAAGGGCCCTCCTACAATGAGCAGTTCTTC. This gives the protein CASSHQGPSYNEQFF.

The chain links TRBV3-1 to TRBJ2-7, with TRBD1 identical over 8 bases. The length of the CDR3 is 14 residues. J gave up 4 bases and V 5 bases, and 7 bases lay outside the gene matches. Germline V gene lookup returns CDR1 LGHDT and CDR2 YNNKEL (reference sequence). CDR3 coding DNA: TGTGCCAGCAGCACCGGGACAGGTCTGTACGAGCAGTACTTC. Its translation: CASSTGTGLYEQYF.

This clonotype was picked up one time. This may stem from a read error, because a much larger clone lies one nucleotide away. CDR3 residues: CASSFTDMADTVELFF. In DNA, the CDR3 is TGTGCCAGCAGTTTTACCGACATGGCGGATACCGTGGAGCTGTTTTTT. This chain joins TRBV27 and TRBJ2-2; D is unclear. CDR3 length: 16 residues. The germline V gene encodes CDR1 MNHEY and CDR2 SMNVEV (reference sequence).

By share, this clonotype ranks as medium-sized. J is TRBJ2-7 and V is TRBV27; 10 bases agree with TRBD2. With V trimmed by 3 bases and J by 5 bases, 7 bases remained unmatched. This CDR3 spans 15 amino acids. Germline assignment: CDR1 MNHEY and CDR2 SMNVEV (reference sequence). CDR3: CASSFLAGVPHEQYF. The CDR3 DNA reads TGTGCCAGCAGTTTCCTAGCGGGAGTCCCCCACGAGCAGTACTTC.

Relative to its sample, this clonotype is medium-sized. The rearrangement links TRBV6-5 to TRBJ1-2; D gene ambiguous. The CDR3 extends over 13 amino acids. V was cut by 2 bases and J by 3 bases, with 7 bases left in between. Per germline, CDR1 MNHEY and CDR2 SVGAGI. The CDR3 DNA reads as TGTGCCAGCAGTTACGCGGGTGACTATGGCTACACCTTC. The encoded protein is CASSYAGDYGYTF.

This clonotype was observed a few times. The chain is built from TRBV12-3 or TRBV12-4 and TRBJ1-1, with D maybe TRBD1 (5 bases). V was shortened by 6 bases and J by 6 bases, with 17 bases between the two germline ends. The CDR3 contains 14 residues. CDR3 sequence (DNA): TGTGCCAGCAGACCCGGGGGGGTTACCTCTGAAGCTTTCTTT. Its protein is CASRPGGVTSEAFF.

This clonotype was seen a few times. A much larger clonotype is one base distant, so this may be a read error. The chain is built from TRBV12-3 or TRBV12-4 and TRBJ1-6; the match to TRBD1 covers 8 bases. This CDR3 spans 14 amino acids. V shed 7 bases, J shed 9 bases, and the junction held 8 bases outside the gene matches. This CDR3 reads CASTIGDRSSPLHF. CDR3 sequence (DNA): TGTGCCAGCACTATAGGGGACAGGAGTTCACCCCTCCACTTT.

In its sample, this clonotype is medium-sized. V and J are TRBV6-1 and TRBJ2-3; 8 nucleotides align to TRBD2. V lost 5 bases, J lost 0 bases, and 7 bases stayed unmatched. The germline V gene has CDR1 MNHNS and CDR2 SASEGT. The CDR3 spans 16 residues. Here the CDR3 DNA reads TGTGCCAGCAGTTCGTGGACTAGCCCTAGCACAGATACGCAGTATTTT. Amino acid sequence: CASSSWTSPSTDTQYF.

This clonotype has just a few counts. The V gene is TRBV29-1, the J gene TRBJ1-5; TRBD1 matches 11 bases. This CDR3 has 16 amino acids. Germline CDR1 SQVTM, CDR2 ANQGSEA. V gave up 6 bases and J gave up 7 bases; unmatched junction bases: 14. The CDR3 region is CSVLEVGTGGLQPQHF. CDR3 in DNA: TGCAGCGTCCTGGAAGTCGGGACAGGGGGTTTGCAGCCCCAGCATTTT.

This clonotype is medium-sized within its sample. The chain recombines TRBV6-1 with TRBJ1-6; 12 nucleotides agree with TRBD1. The CDR3 is 18 residues long. The ends lost 6 bases at V and 5 bases at J; junction bases unmatched: 11. The germline V gene encodes CDR1 MNHNS and CDR2 SASEGT. CDR3 DNA sequence: TGTGCCAGCAGAAATGGCCCGGGACAGGGGGCAGATAATTCACCCCTCCACTTT. Translating gives CASRNGPGQGADNSPLHF.

This clonotype has ten or more counts. J is TRBJ2-2 and V is TRBV27, with D possibly called TRBD1 or TRBD2 (6 bases each). The CDR3 length is 15 residues. The germline gives CDR1 MNHEY, CDR2 SMNVEV (reference sequence). V shed 2 bases and J shed 2 bases, with 9 bases lying between them. CDR3 sequence: CASSLRGHNTGELFF. Written as DNA, the CDR3 is TGTGCCAGCAGTTTACGGGGGCATAACACCGGGGAGCTGTTTTTT.

This clonotype has only a few counts. V gene TRBV19 combines with J gene TRBJ1-2; a possible D gene is TRBD1 (6 bases). This CDR3 comprises 16 residues. The germline V and J ends were trimmed by 6 bases and 2 bases, with 19 bases remaining between them. From germline, CDR1 is LNHDA and CDR2 SQIVND (reference sequence). The CDR3 DNA sequence: TGTGCCAGTAGCCCCCCTGGCACACAGGGAAACTATGGCTACACCTTC. Translation gives CASSPPGTQGNYGYTF. Looking up the rest from reference TRBV19 and TRBJ1-2 gives the full variable domain: DGGITQSPKYLFRKEGQNVTLSCEQNLNHDAMYWYRQDPGQGLRLIYYSQIVNDFQKGDIAEGYSVSREKKESFPLTVTSAQKNPTAFYLCASSPPGTQGNYGYTFGSGTRLTVV.

The V call is TRBV29-1, the J call TRBJ1-1; perhaps TRBD1 as D (5 bases). Trimming took off 5 bases at V and 0 bases at J, with 13 bases between the two ends. The CDR3 runs 14 residues. CDR1 and CDR2 from the germline V gene are SQVTM and ANQGSEA. CDR3 protein: CSVLGGSMNTEAFF. The DNA for the CDR3 is TGCAGCGTTCTCGGGGGTTCCATGAACACTGAAGCTTTCTTT.

Note on this clonotype: This may be a read error: a much more frequent sequence differs by one nucleotide. V and J are TRBV24-1 and TRBJ2-2, with 9 bases that match TRBD2. The CDR3 spans 17 residues. Germline CDR1 is KGHDR and CDR2 is SFDVKD. This CDR3 reads CAASVLAGIANTGELFF. The CDR3 DNA reads TGTGCCGCCAGTGTCCTAGCGGGGATAGCGAACACCGGGGAGCTGTTTTTT.

The V gene is TRBV27, the J gene TRBJ2-7; D is possibly TRBD2 (6 bases). The CDR3 sequence is 14 residues long. Trimming stripped 0 bases from V and 2 bases from J, with 8 bases between. Germline V lookup: CDR1 MNHEY, CDR2 SMNVEV (reference sequence). CDR3 protein: CASSLSRDPYEQYF. In DNA form, the CDR3 reads TGTGCCAGCAGTTTATCGCGGGACCCCTACGAGCAGTACTTC.

This clonotype is termed medium-sized. This rearrangement joins TRBV11-1 to TRBJ1-2; D unclear. CDR3 length: 12 residues. Germline CDR1 and CDR2: SGHAT and FQDESV (reference sequence). Trimming stripped 5 bases from V and 4 bases from J, with 8 bases between. The CDR3 protein is CASSLDSYGYTF. The CDR3 bases are TGTGCCAGCAGCCTTGATTCCTATGGCTACACCTTC.

This clonotype was seen more than once but under ten times. Since a much larger clone is just one base distant, this may be a read error. The V gene is TRBV27, the J gene TRBJ1-5; 7 bases are a match to TRBD1. CDR1 MNHEY and CDR2 SMNVEV come from the germline V gene (reference sequence). The CDR3 loop spans 16 amino acids. The junction had 5 bases not matched to a gene; V was cut back by 0 bases and J by 3 bases. The CDR3 loop reads CASSLSQGVTNQPQHF. CDR3 DNA sequence: TGTGCCAGCAGTTTATCCCAGGGGGTAACCAATCAGCCCCAGCATTTT.

This clonotype was seen at least ten times. The chain couples TRBV24-1 to TRBJ2-1; D is unclear. With 2 bases removed from V and 7 bases from J, the gap between germline ends came to 14 bases. Per germline, CDR1 KGHDR and CDR2 SFDVKD. The CDR3 is 15 residues long. The CDR3 nucleotides read TGTGCCACCAGTGATTCCGACGGAGCGATAAATGAGCAGTTCTTC. Amino acid sequence: CATSDSDGAINEQFF.

The table lists this clonotype with a few counts. The chain couples TRBV7-8 to TRBJ1-2; TRBD1 is a possible D gene (5 bases). The CDR3 is made up of 15 amino acids. Trimming took 4 bases from V and 1 from J, leaving 13 bases between them. Germline values: CDR1 SGHVS, CDR2 FQNEAQ. For the CDR3, the DNA is TGTGCCAGCAGCTCCCAAGGGGCTTTTAACTATGGCTACACCTTC. Protein product: CASSSQGAFNYGYTF.